A selection of T cell receptor beta chains follows, all from one sample in a study of kidney transplant recipient with SARS-CoV-2 infection. TCRdb analysed the reads with MiXCR anew, one entry per CDR3 protein. The sample consists of fewer than 250,000 distinct CDR3 sequences, about 30% of them appearing once. Material: a blood sample, obtained at baseline and between days 110 and 120 from a kidney transplant recipient. These receptors were taken from a young adult male patient who had COVID-19 and was a kidney transplant recipient. The graft donor may have contributed some T cells. Each CDR3 is given with its conserved first and last residue. The D gene is left open where the match is weak. A row's size may be missing; if present it is once, few, many or a size class.

d_call j_call clone_size v_call cdr3_aa cdr3_nt
. TRBJ2-5 many TRBV3-2 CASSQGLKETQYF TGTGCCAGCAGCCAGGGACTTAAAGAGACCCAGTACTTC
TRBD2 TRBJ2-3 few TRBV11-2 CASSLGLAGERWYF TGTGCCAGCAGCTTAGGCCTAGCGGGGGAGAGGTGGTATTTT
. TRBJ1-1 many TRBV11-2 CASSLRARTEAFF TGTGCCAGCAGCTTACGAGCGCGAACTGAAGCTTTCTTT
TRBD2 TRBJ2-3 . TRBV19 CASSIGLAGGTDTQYF TGTGCCAGTAGTATTGGTCTAGCGGGAGGAACAGATACGCAGTATTTT
. TRBJ1-1 many TRBV7-6 CASSTGLNTEAFF TGTGCCAGCAGTACAGGGCTCAACACTGAAGCTTTCTTT
TRBD1 TRBJ1-6 many TRBV5-1 CASSLVGTESNSPLHF TGCGCCAGCAGCTTGGTGGGGACAGAGAGTAATTCACCCCTCCACTTT
. TRBJ2-3 many TRBV27 CASRGSSTDTQYF TGTGCCAGCAGGGGCTCTAGCACAGATACGCAGTATTTT
. TRBJ2-7 many TRBV29-1 CSVVSYYEQYF TGCAGCGTTGTCAGTTACTACGAGCAGTACTTC
TRBD2 TRBJ2-7 many TRBV20-1 CSASPLAGVEQYF TGCAGTGCTAGTCCCCTAGCGGGAGTCGAGCAGTACTTC
. TRBJ1-2 many TRBV20-1 CSATGLLFRKTYGYTF TGCAGTGCTACAGGCCTGCTGTTTCGAAAGACCTATGGCTACACCTTC
TRBD2 TRBJ2-3 many TRBV7-2 CASSLASGRAVDTQYF TGTGCCAGCAGCTTAGCTAGCGGGAGGGCGGTAGATACGCAGTATTTT
. TRBJ2-5 few TRBV6-5 CASSEGGHLQETQYF TGTGCCAGCAGCGAGGGGGGACACCTCCAAGAGACCCAGTACTTC
. TRBJ1-2 many TRBV15 CATSLHTRCGKTYGYTF TGTGCCACCAGCTTACATACAAGGTGTGGAAAGACCTATGGCTACACCTTC
. TRBJ2-3 few TRBV30 CAWTPLERPYTDTQYF TGTGCCTGGACCCCTCTCGAGCGGCCCTACACAGATACGCAGTATTTT
. TRBJ1-2 many TRBV6-8 CASSRQVRSRKTYGYTF TGTGCCAGCAGTAGGCAGGTACGCTCTAGAAAGACCTATGGCTACACCTTC
TRBD1 TRBJ1-5 . TRBV19 CASSIGTGGGQPQHF TGTGCCAGTAGTATAGGGACAGGGGGCGGACAGCCCCAGCATTTT
. TRBJ2-2 few TRBV4-3 CASSQESPGTSTLVESDTGELFF TGCGCCAGCAGCCAAGAATCCCCCGGGACGAGTACGCTAGTGGAGTCTGACACCGGGGAGCTGTTTTTT
. TRBJ1-2 . TRBV8-2 CGSYLNDSRKTYGYTF TGTGGCAGTTATCTAAATGATAGCCGAAAGACCTATGGCTACACCTTC
. TRBJ2-7 many TRBV6-1 CASSEEITAREQYF TGTGCCAGCAGTGAAGAGATAACAGCCCGAGAGCAGTACTTC
. TRBJ2-2 many TRBV6-1 CASSEEPATGELFF TGTGCCAGCAGTGAGGAACCGGCAACCGGGGAGCTGTTTTTT
TRBD2 TRBJ2-3 . TRBV20-1 CSVGQRESTDTQYF TGCAGTGTTGGCCAGCGGGAGTCCACAGATACGCAGTATTTT
. TRBJ1-2 many TRBV24-1 CATSRWPSTRKTYGYTF TGTGCCACCAGTCGATGGCCTAGTACCAGAAAGACCTATGGCTACACCTTC
TRBD2 TRBJ2-1 few TRBV9 CASSPTSGGEQFF TGTGCCAGCAGCCCCACCAGCGGGGGGGAGCAGTTCTTC
. TRBJ2-1 many TRBV24-1 CATSDLNPFEGGSSYNEQFF TGTGCCACCAGTGATTTGAACCCCTTTGAGGGAGGAAGCTCCTACAATGAGCAGTTCTTC
. TRBJ2-4 . TRBV9 CASSVGAKNIQYF TGTGCCAGCAGCGTAGGAGCCAAAAACATTCAGTACTTC
. TRBJ1-2 many TRBV7-7 CASSGSSKCRKTYGYTF TGTGCCAGCAGCGGGTCATCTAAGTGCCGAAAGACCTATGGCTACACCTTC
TRBD2 TRBJ2-1 few TRBV2 CASQSGSGNEQFF TGTGCCAGCCAGAGCGGGAGTGGAAATGAGCAGTTCTTC
TRBD1 TRBJ1-2 many TRBV7-2 CASTDWDRTRGGYTF TGTGCCAGCACCGATTGGGACAGGACGCGGGGGGGCTACACCTTC
TRBD1 TRBJ1-6 many TRBV20-1 CSAASRLGTGGRQSSPLHF TGCAGTGCCGCAAGCCGTCTCGGGACAGGGGGTCGCCAAAGTTCACCCCTCCACTTT
TRBD1 TRBJ1-2 many TRBV5-4 CASSPGTGGDYGYTF TGTGCCAGCAGCCCAGGGACAGGGGGCGACTATGGCTACACCTTC
. TRBJ1-2 many TRBV7-2 CASSVRRYSNYGYTF TGTGCCAGCAGCGTACGACGGTATTCAAACTATGGCTACACCTTC
. TRBJ2-1 many TRBV21-1 CASFLLWSGSRSYNEQFF TGTGCCAGCTTCCTACTCTGGAGCGGGAGCCGGTCCTACAATGAGCAGTTCTTC
. TRBJ2-2 many TRBV30 CAWSERHQELFF TGTGCCTGGAGTGAGAGACACCAGGAGCTGTTTTTT
. TRBJ2-1 many TRBV7-3 CASSLGLGGEQFF TGTGCCAGCAGCTTAGGCCTAGGCGGTGAGCAGTTCTTC
TRBD1 TRBJ2-7 many TRBV18 CASSPTGISYEQYF TGTGCCAGCAGCCCGACAGGGATCTCCTACGAGCAGTACTTC
. TRBJ2-2 . TRBV9 CASDKRAVDTGELFF TGTGCCAGCGACAAAAGGGCCGTAGACACCGGGGAGCTGTTTTTT
. TRBJ1-2 many TRBV6-6 CASSRTAGGRKTYGYTF TGTGCCAGCAGTAGAACGGCAGGTGGGAGAAAGACCTATGGCTACACCTTC
TRBD2 TRBJ2-3 many TRBV12-3/TRBV12-4 CASSFYQLAGVKEKDTQYF TGTGCCAGCAGTTTTTACCAGCTAGCGGGAGTGAAGGAAAAAGATACGCAGTATTTT
. TRBJ1-2 many TRBV7-1 CASSGGHHEGKTYGYTF TGTGCCAGCAGCGGGGGGCATCACGAGGGAAAGACCTATGGCTACACCTTC
. TRBJ1-2 many TRBV3-1 CASSSLNTLRKTYGYTF TGTGCCAGCAGCTCATTGAACACCCTTCGAAAGACCTATGGCTACACCTTC
. TRBJ1-2 many TRBV29-1 CSVPATISTVNYGYTF TGCAGCGTTCCCGCCACAATCTCGACAGTTAACTATGGCTACACCTTC
TRBD2 TRBJ2-3 many TRBV20-1 CSAVGLAGMADTQYF TGCAGTGCTGTTGGACTAGCAGGGATGGCAGATACGCAGTATTTT
. TRBJ1-2 many TRBV28 CASSFGEEGYTF TGTGCCAGCAGTTTTGGAGAGGAGGGCTACACCTTC
. TRBJ1-1 few TRBV25-1 CASKVTGSHTEAFF TGTGCCAGCAAAGTAACAGGGTCGCACACTGAAGCTTTCTTT
. TRBJ1-1 . TRBV5-4 CASSFPTERNGNTEAFF TGTGCCAGCAGCTTCCCGACAGAGAGGAATGGGAACACTGAAGCTTTCTTT
. TRBJ2-3 many TRBV6-5 CASSNTWDEAQYF TGTGCCAGCAGTAACACTTGGGATGAGGCGCAGTATTTT
. TRBJ1-4 many TRBV24-1 CATSDGGDEKLFF TGTGCCACCAGTGATGGCGGGGATGAAAAACTGTTTTTT
. TRBJ2-1 . TRBV7-6 CASSLGLRSDEQFF TGTGCCAGCAGCTTAGGGTTACGGTCGGATGAGCAGTTCTTC
. TRBJ2-2 many TRBV2 CASSEETTGELFF TGTGCCAGCAGTGAAGAAACCACCGGGGAGCTGTTTTTT
. TRBJ1-2 many TRBV12-5 CASGSVRLQGKTYGYTF TGTGCTAGTGGTAGTGTACGTTTGCAGGGAAAGACCTATGGCTACACCTTC
TRBD2 TRBJ2-3 few TRBV4-2 CASSQGLAGDTDTQYF TGTGCCAGCAGCCAGGGACTAGCGGGGGACACAGATACGCAGTATTTT
. TRBJ1-2 few TRBV20-1 CSAIRGLREDGYTF TGCAGTGCCATAAGGGGCCTGAGAGAGGATGGCTACACCTTC
. TRBJ1-2 . TRBV7-8 CASSDSRFTRKTYGHTF TGTGCCAGCAGCGACTCTCGGTTTACCCGAAAGACCTATGGCCACACCTTC
. TRBJ1-2 many TRBV6-6 CASSESEGGRKTYGYTF TGTGCCAGCAGTGAATCGGAAGGTGGGAGAAAGACCTATGGCTACACCTTC
TRBD1 TRBJ1-2 many TRBV5-1 CASSPGTDGYTF TGCGCCAGCAGCCCGGGGACAGATGGCTACACCTTC
. TRBJ1-4 many TRBV20-1 CSARSRALGGKLFF TGCAGTGCTAGATCGCGAGCGCTTGGGGGGAAACTGTTTTTT
. TRBJ1-3 many TRBV7-3 CASSFSGFGNTIYF TGTGCCAGCAGCTTCTCAGGGTTTGGAAACACCATATATTTT
. TRBJ1-2 many TRBV10-1 CASSFQARSRKTYGYTF TGCGCCAGCAGTTTCCAAGCAAGATCGCGAAAGACCTATGGCTACACCTTC
. TRBJ1-1 . TRBV3-1 CASSLSSPISIRTEAFF TGTGCCAGCAGCCTGAGCAGTCCCATTTCAATTCGCACTGAAGCTTTCTTT